A selection of T cell receptor beta chains follows, all from one sample in a study of identical twins. TCRdb passed the 5' RACE reads through MiXCR, listing each CDR3 protein once. This repertoire shows 500,000 to 600,000 distinct CDR3 sequences, about 20% found once; its top ten account for around 0.9%. These same data were also listed under a study on T cells expressing NK-cell markers.

Sequenced input: CD4+ T cells sorted from blood. The receptors come from a woman between 18 and 30 years old in good health. Each CDR3 is given with its conserved first and last residue. D genes are given only for firm matches. Clone size is not always given. Where it is, it says once, few, many or a class for expanded clones.

abundance,v_gene,j_gene,d_gene,CDR3aa,CDR3nt
few,TRBV20-1,TRBJ2-3,TRBD1,CSARGLGTQYF,TGCAGTGCCAGGGGGTTGGGTACGCAGTATTTT
few,TRBV6-5,TRBJ2-1,TRBD1,CASSYGTGGFNEQFF,TGTGCCAGCAGTTATGGGACAGGGGGCTTTAATGAGCAGTTCTTC
-,TRBV28,TRBJ2-1,-,CASPFRPEEQFF,TGTGCCAGCCCTTTCCGGCCGGAAGAGCAGTTCTTC
few,TRBV20-1,TRBJ2-5,TRBD2,CSASWSSGGGETQYF,TGCAGTGCTAGCTGGTCTAGCGGGGGAGGAGAGACCCAGTACTTC
-,TRBV6-2/TRBV6-3,TRBJ2-1,-,CASTTLGAGNEQFF,TGTGCCAGCACCACACTAGGGGCCGGCAATGAGCAGTTCTTC
few,TRBV7-2,TRBJ2-7,-,CASSLALGPTYEQYF,TGTGCCAGCAGCTTAGCGTTGGGCCCCACCTACGAGCAGTACTTC
few,TRBV6-5,TRBJ1-2,TRBD1,CASSSLGTGKFYGYTF,TGTGCCAGCAGTTCGTTGGGGACAGGGAAATTCTATGGCTACACCTTC
many,TRBV10-3,TRBJ2-7,-,CAISESVQGTYEQYF,TGTGCCATCAGTGAGTCGGTGCAGGGAACCTACGAGCAGTACTTC
-,TRBV6-5,TRBJ2-2,-,CASSYYGTGELFF,TGTGCCAGCAGTTACTACGGGACCGGGGAGCTGTTTTTT
few,TRBV11-2,TRBJ2-3,-,CASSQSRTDTQYF,TGTGCCAGCTCGCAGAGTCGTACAGATACGCAGTATTTT